This T cell receptor (beta chain) was profiled in a study of blood T cell repertoires in COVID-19 (dated by TCRdb to between 2020 and 2021). As for the study more broadly: Samples from collaborators originated in the United States, Italy and Spain and spanned both the acute and convalescent phases of COVID-19. Subjects who had been exposed to COVID-19, were actively infected with it, or had recovered from it provided the deeply sampled blood TCRbeta repertoires that made up the dataset. The prospective study material was composed of cDNA or gDNA derived from T cells, B-cell-depleted T cells, or PBMCs. Where HLA class I and class II types were available, the types were taken from metadata supplied by the sample provider, not from assay-based typing. A de-identified subject ID, COVID-19 status, age in years and sex were almost always included in the sample metadata. The repertoires were released in a freely available public database intended as a resource for research on the immune response to SARS-CoV-2. Samples came from the ongoing ImmuneRACE study (first 160 participants) plus 1,254 subjects from 6 global collaborators. Study-wide conclusions, independent of this receptor: The amount of clinical and demographic metadata varied by source and participant and was provided uncurated.

Each collaborating institution followed its own protocols to collect whole blood in K2EDTA tubes. For TCRbeta analysis, collaborators shipped samples in one of three forms: frozen whole blood, isolated PBMCs, or DNA extracted from either of those sample types. The sample holds one count of this clone. Its antigen target is currently unknown. Qualities for individual bases were not recorded, and no much larger clone is one base off. V is shortened by 2 bases, J by 3 bases, and the region joining them spans 8 bases. From its cysteine to its phenylalanine, the CDR3 spans 13 amino acids. The entry retains the CDR3 DNA only, 39 bases that are in frame from base 1. CDR1 and CDR2, per the germline V gene (reference sequence), are MNHNY and SVGAGI. TCRbeta CDR3 regions were amplified from genomic DNA by means of the immunoSEQ Assay, a bias-controlled multiplex PCR. The study's processing was this. The number of nucleated cells in each sample was estimated by amplification of reference gene primers within the assay. To quantify the absolute abundance of each unique TCRbeta CDR3 rearrangement, sequence reads were collapsed and filtered. For each sample, productive Simpson clonality was calculated as the square root of Simpson's diversity index across productive rearrangements. This is the immuneACCESS table as TCRdb keeps it, with only in-frame sequences that have V and J called. A part of the clones is gone; compared with another copy, unresolved V genes explain less than half, and the rest is unexplained. V and J calls and clone size are as listed in that table; D and trimming were resolved from the DNA. This sample lists about 210,000 clones; 80% to 90% were detected once. The ten largest clones add up to 2% to 3% of the sample.

The source material was peripheral blood. The rearrangement joined TRBV6-6 to TRBJ2-7, with the D gene call left open. This receptor was obtained from a woman between 40 and 55 years old with active or convalescent COVID-19. Here is the DNA: TGTGCCAGCAGTTACGAACTCGGCTACGAGCAGTACTTC. It specifies CASSYELGYEQYF.